The clone carrying this TCR beta chain showed up just a few times. From RNA transcripts, TCR beta CDR3 regions were amplified. The study used the HTBI primer set for a first-round RT-PCR of the TCR CDR3. TCRdb reprocessed the multiplex PCR reads via MiXCR and lists one record per CDR3 protein. Of roughly 400,000 distinct CDR3 sequences detected, around 25% appear once; the ten largest clones hold more than 60%. This CDR3 comprises 14 residues. V lost 7 bases to trimming and J lost 0 bases, with 13 bases between them. CDR1 and CDR2 from the germline V gene are DFQATT and SNEGSKA (reference sequence). This specimen belongs to a study of T cells in Graves' hyperthyroidism and ophthalmopathy.

This TCR was recovered from a man aged 45-65 years with Graves' hyperthyroidism. This sequence joins TRBV20-1 and TRBJ1-5, with D maybe TRBD1 (6 bases). What was sequenced was blood. CDR3 nucleotides: TGCAGTGTAAGGGGGGGTTATAGCAATCAGCCCCAGCATTTT. Its translation is CSVRGGYSNQPQHF.